The 28 T cell receptor beta chains below all came from one sample that was sequenced in a study of cytomegalovirus exposure and HLA in healthy donors (dated by TCRdb to 2016 to 2017). The library came from the immunoSEQ multiplex PCR assay. The multiplex PCR relied on a mix of 60 forward primers for TCR Vbeta segments and 13 reverse primers for TCR Jbeta segments. TCRdb retrieved this table from immuneACCESS and kept in-frame rearrangements only. Not all clones are present; in checked studies, unresolved V genes account for under half, and no reason is known for the remainder. The sample table contains about 110,000 clones; only one count was recorded for about 76% of them. Around 5% of the sample is in the top ten clones. Source material: PBMCs. The receptors shown here come from a man aged 25 to 40 in good health and CMV-seropositive.

V and J are TRBV4-2 and TRBJ2-7; 9 bases are shared with TRBD2. The V and J ends lost 2 bases and 4 bases, in that order; junction bases with no gene match: 9. Germline V gene data show CDR1 as LGHNA and CDR2 as YNFKEQ. There are 16 residues in the CDR3. The CDR3 DNA reads TGTGCCAGCAGCCAACCAAGGCTAGCGGGGATGTACGAGCAGTACTTC. Protein: CASSQPRLAGMYEQYF.

A single count supports this clone. The rearrangement uses TRBV27 and TRBJ1-2; no clear D gene. The germline gives CDR1 MNHEY, CDR2 SMNVEV (reference sequence). The CDR3 is 15 residues long. V gave up 6 bases and J gave up 5 bases, with 19 bases separating them. This CDR3 is CASSLLGVGGYGYTF. The DNA for the CDR3 is TGTGCCAGCAGCCTACTCGGTGTCGGCGGTTATGGCTACACCTTC.

A few counts support this clone. V usage is TRBV2 and J usage is TRBJ2-7; 9 positions match TRBD1. This CDR3 contains 13 residues. J was trimmed by 5 bases and V by 8 bases; bases with no gene match: 7. In germline, CDR1 is SNHLY, CDR2 FYNNEI. Here the CDR3 DNA reads TGTGCCAGCCTAAGGACAGGGGAACACGAGCAGTACTTC. Its protein is CASLRTGEHEQYF.

This chain joins TRBV13 and TRBJ1-3, with D maybe TRBD1 (6 bases). Germline CDR1 and CDR2: PRHDT and FYEKMQ (reference sequence). Between the trimmed V and J ends, which lost 5 bases and 0 bases, there was a span of 20 bases. The CDR3 contains 18 residues. The CDR3 DNA sequence: TGTGCCAGCAGCATCTCCTCCGGGACAAGCGTCTCTGGAAACACCATATATTTT. This codes for CASSISSGTSVSGNTIYF. Full variable domain (outside the CDR3, taken from reference TRBV13 and TRBJ1-3): AAGVIQSPRHLIKEKRETATLKCYPIPRHDTVYWYQQGPGQDPQFLISFYEKMQSDKGSIPDRFSAQQFSDYHSELNMSSLELGDSALYFCASSISSGTSVSGNTIYFGEGSWLTVV.

The chain has TRBV28 and TRBJ1-2, with 7 bases aligning to TRBD1. The V gene end was trimmed by 5 bases and the J gene end by 5 bases; junction bases not matched to a gene: 8. Germline assignment: CDR1 MDHEN and CDR2 SYDVKM. The CDR3 has 14 amino acids. The CDR3 region is CASSITGQVYGYTF. In DNA, the CDR3 is TGTGCCAGCAGTATTACTGGACAGGTTTATGGCTACACCTTC.

This clone appeared many times. The chain uses TRBV5-5 and TRBJ2-3; D not resolved. The CDR3 totals 14 residues. Germline V gene data show CDR1 as SGHKS and CDR2 as YYEKEE (reference sequence). V was pared by 0 bases and J by 5 bases, with 10 bases between. The CDR3 sequence is CASSLASRGDTQYF. The CDR3 DNA reads TGTGCCAGCAGCTTGGCCTCGCGAGGAGATACGCAGTATTTT.

In its sample, this clone was seen once. CDR3 bases: TGTGCCAGCAGCCCGAGGCAGGGGTCGAACACTGAAGCTTTCTTT. Translated, it gives CASSPRQGSNTEAFF. The rearrangement uses TRBV11-2 and TRBJ1-1, with D maybe TRBD1 (6 bases). CDR1 is SGHAT, CDR2 FQNNGV, per germline. Trimming took 5 bases from V and 1 from J, leaving 14 bases between them. The CDR3 sequence is 15 residues long.

CDR3 in amino acids: CASGGVAENSPLHF. For the CDR3, the DNA is TGTGCTAGTGGTGGTGTGGCAGAAAATTCACCCCTCCACTTT. The chain has TRBV12-5 and TRBJ1-6; no clear D. From germline, CDR1 is LGHNT and CDR2 FRNRAP. V lost 5 bases, J lost 7 bases, and 12 bases lay in between. The CDR3 loop spans 14 amino acids.

The chain recombines TRBV9 with TRBJ2-7; D is unresolved. This CDR3 spans 14 amino acids. V shed 2 bases and J shed 3 bases, with 12 bases lying between them. Germline V lookup: CDR1 SGDLS, CDR2 YYNGEE. The CDR3 is CASSVYPGNYEQYF. DNA for the CDR3: TGTGCCAGCAGCGTTTACCCAGGAAACTACGAGCAGTACTTC.

The chain combines TRBV6-6 with TRBJ2-5, with D maybe TRBD2 (5 bases). V was clipped by 2 bases and J by 5 bases, with 9 bases between them. The CDR3 extends over 13 amino acids. The germline V gene encodes CDR1 MNHNY and CDR2 SVGAGI (reference sequence). CDR3 loop: CASSYGRRETQYF. As DNA, the CDR3 is TGTGCCAGCAGTTACGGTAGGAGGGAGACCCAGTACTTC.

This clone was observed many times. The J gene is TRBJ2-7, the V gene TRBV5-1; 12 nucleotides align to TRBD2. Trimming took 4 bases from V and 2 from J; bases not matched to a gene: 4. This CDR3 comprises 15 residues. Germline-derived CDR1 and CDR2 are SGHRS and YFSETQ. In DNA, the CDR3 is TGCGCCAGCAGCCCGACTAGCGGGGGCCCCTACGAGCAGTACTTC. This gives the protein CASSPTSGGPYEQYF.

This clone appeared a few times. The chain is built from TRBV19 and TRBJ2-1, with D maybe TRBD1 (5 bases). The CDR3 spans 12 residues. Germline CDR1 is LNHDA and CDR2 is SQIVND (reference sequence). V lost 6 bases to trimming and J lost 9 bases, with 12 bases between them. CDR3 in amino acids: CASRLGPSEQFF. The DNA of the CDR3 is TGTGCCAGTAGGCTGGGGCCCAGTGAGCAGTTCTTC.

A single count supports this clone. A junction boundary mismatches the germline segment, possibly from a read error. The V and J genes are TRBV6-5 and TRBJ1-5; a possible D gene is TRBD1 (5 bases). In germline, CDR1 is MNHEY, CDR2 SVGAGI. This CDR3 spans 15 amino acids. The CDR3 DNA follows: TGTGCCAGCAGTGACTCAACAGGAACGGAACAGCCCCAGCATTTT. It encodes CASSDSTGTEQPQHF.

The rearrangement joins TRBV11-2 to TRBJ1-2, with D maybe TRBD1 (5 bases). V lost 1 base and J 1 base, leaving 7 bases between the germline ends. CDR1 SGHAT and CDR2 FQNNGV come from the germline V gene. This CDR3 is 14 amino acids long. The CDR3 is CASSLGTGNYGYTF. The CDR3 DNA reads as TGTGCCAGCAGCTTAGGCACAGGTAACTATGGCTACACCTTC.

The rearrangement links TRBV7-9 to TRBJ2-7; weak D call: TRBD2 (5 bases). Trimming removed 6 bases at V and 5 bases at J, with 14 bases between. Germline V gene lookup returns CDR1 SEHNR and CDR2 FQNEAQ (reference sequence). The CDR3 sequence is 13 residues long. The chain's CDR3 is CASSLGGRDEQYF. CDR3 in DNA: TGTGCCAGCAGTCTAGGAGGCCGGGACGAGCAGTACTTC.

In regard to this clone: One end of the junction is discordant with germline, which a read error may explain. This chain joins TRBV4-1 and TRBJ2-7; 7 positions agree with TRBD2. The CDR3 is made up of 15 amino acids. Per the germline V gene, CDR1 is MGHRA and CDR2 is YSYEKL. CDR3: CASSPPAGVSYEQCF. In DNA, the CDR3 is TGCGCCAGCAGCCCCCCCGCGGGGGTATCCTACGAGCAGTGCTTC.

This chain joins TRBV2 and TRBJ1-4; D is possibly TRBD1 (5 bases). The V end was cut by 1 base, the J end by 8 bases, with 11 bases between. Germline V gene lookup returns CDR1 SNHLY and CDR2 FYNNEI. CDR3 length equals 14 residues. Here the CDR3 reads CASSEVRVGEKLFF. DNA for the CDR3: TGTGCCAGCAGTGAAGTCAGGGTGGGCGAAAAACTGTTTTTT.

The V and J genes are TRBV20-1 and TRBJ1-4, with D unclear. Per germline, CDR1 DFQATT and CDR2 SNEGSKA (reference sequence). This CDR3 is 10 amino acids long. Trimming removed 3 bases at V and 7 bases at J, with 3 bases between. CDR3 loop: CSASSEKLFF. In DNA, the CDR3 is TGCAGTGCTAGTAGTGAAAAACTGTTTTTT.

Points on this clone: At one boundary the junction diverges from the germline segment, which might be a read error. CDR3 in amino acids: CSVWTPGNYGYPF. CDR3 nucleotides: TGCAGCGTTTGGACACCAGGCAACTATGGCTACCCCTTC. The rearrangement joins TRBV29-1 to TRBJ1-2, with D possibly matching TRBD1 (5 bases). This CDR3 has 13 amino acids. CDR1 and CDR2 from the germline V gene are SQVTM and ANQGSEA.

This chain links TRBV9 with TRBJ1-2; 8 positions agree with TRBD1. The V and J ends lost 0 bases and 4 bases, in that order; junction bases with no gene match: 8. Germline V CDR1 and CDR2: SGDLS, YYNGEE. The CDR3 sequence is 16 residues long. The CDR3 spells CASSVALITGGYGYTF. Here the CDR3 DNA reads TGTGCCAGCAGCGTAGCCCTCATCACAGGGGGCTATGGCTACACCTTC.

This chain uses TRBV5-1 with TRBJ2-7; 8 bases are shared with TRBD1. The germline V gene has CDR1 SGHRS and CDR2 YFSETQ. The length of the CDR3 is 15 residues. Trimming at V came to 2 bases and at J to 4 bases, leaving 8 bases not matched to a gene. This CDR3 reads CASSFGSGGSYEQYF. CDR3 sequence (DNA): TGCGCCAGCAGCTTTGGTTCAGGGGGCTCGTACGAGCAGTACTTC.

This clone has a single count. The chain recombines TRBV5-1 with TRBJ2-7; 7 positions match TRBD1. Germline V gene lookup returns CDR1 SGHRS and CDR2 YFSETQ. V trimming: 4 bases; J trimming: 3 bases; junction bases outside the gene matches: 1. The CDR3 is 12 residues long. CDR3 nucleotide sequence: TGCGCCAGCAGCGGGGACAGCTACGAGCAGTACTTC. Amino acid sequence: CASSGDSYEQYF.

The genes are TRBV6-5 and TRBJ1-2; 10 nucleotides line up with TRBD1. J lost 8 bases, V lost 6 bases, and 12 bases had no gene match. There are 15 residues in the CDR3. Looked up from germline, CDR1 is MNHEY and CDR2 is SVGAGI. The CDR3 reads CASRTGTGVEEGYTF. The CDR3 nucleotides are TGTGCCAGCAGAACCGGGACAGGGGTAGAGGAAGGCTACACCTTC.

This clone was counted many times. The V and J genes are TRBV5-1 and TRBJ2-7; possibly TRBD2 for D (6 bases). The CDR3 sequence is 14 residues long. From germline, CDR1 is SGHRS and CDR2 YFSETQ. Trimming shortened V by 0 bases and J by 2 bases, and 9 bases separated the two germline ends. CDR3 bases: TGCGCCAGCAGCTTGGTGGAGGGAACCTACGAGCAGTACTTC. This translates into CASSLVEGTYEQYF.

The rearrangement uses TRBV19 and TRBJ1-6; tentatively, D is TRBD1 (5 bases). From germline, CDR1 is LNHDA and CDR2 SQIVND (reference sequence). V was trimmed by 5 bases and J by 7 bases, leaving 12 bases between them. There are 14 residues in the CDR3. The CDR3 DNA reads as TGTGCCAGTAGTCGTGGCAGGGTGAATTCACCCCTCCACTTT. Protein sequence: CASSRGRVNSPLHF. Variable domain in full (rest from reference TRBV19 and TRBJ1-6): DGGITQSPKYLFRKEGQNVTLSCEQNLNHDAMYWYRQDPGQGLRLIYYSQIVNDFQKGDIAEGYSVSREKKESFPLTVTSAQKNPTAFYLCASSRGRVNSPLHFGNGTRLTVT.

V usage is TRBV11-3 and J usage is TRBJ2-3; D not certain. The ends were cut back, 0 bases at V and 6 bases at J, with 7 bases in the middle. The V gene's germline CDR1 is SGHNT and CDR2 YENEEA. This CDR3 is 13 amino acids long. CDR3 sequence (DNA): TGTGCCAGCAGCTTAGATGTAGCCGATACGCAGTATTTT. Translated, it gives CASSLDVADTQYF.

J is TRBJ1-6 and V is TRBV7-2, with no clear D. This CDR3 is 15 amino acids long. Between the trimmed V and J ends, which lost 0 bases and 9 bases, there was a span of 12 bases. In germline, CDR1 is SGHTA, CDR2 FQGNSA. The CDR3 loop is CASSLAPGSGSPLHF. DNA of the CDR3: TGTGCCAGCAGCTTAGCCCCGGGATCGGGTTCACCCCTCCACTTT.

The CDR3 DNA sequence: TGTGCCAGCAGCGTAGGACACGGCTCTGGAAACACCATATATTTT. Its translation: CASSVGHGSGNTIYF. The genes are TRBV9 and TRBJ1-3; no reliable D call. Deletions cut 0 bases from V and 0 bases from J, with 7 bases between. Germline CDR1 and CDR2: SGDLS and YYNGEE. The CDR3 sequence is 15 residues long.